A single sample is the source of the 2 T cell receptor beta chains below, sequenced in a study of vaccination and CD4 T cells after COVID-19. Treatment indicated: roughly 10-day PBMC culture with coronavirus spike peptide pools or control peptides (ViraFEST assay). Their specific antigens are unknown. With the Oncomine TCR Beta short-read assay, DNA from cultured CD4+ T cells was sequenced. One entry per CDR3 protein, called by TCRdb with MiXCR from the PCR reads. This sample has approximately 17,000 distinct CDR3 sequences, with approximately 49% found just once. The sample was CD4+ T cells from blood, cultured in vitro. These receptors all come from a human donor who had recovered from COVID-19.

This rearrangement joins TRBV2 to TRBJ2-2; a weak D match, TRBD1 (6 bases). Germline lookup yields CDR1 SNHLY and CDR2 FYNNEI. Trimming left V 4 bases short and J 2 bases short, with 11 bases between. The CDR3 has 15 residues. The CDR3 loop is CASSADRFNTGELFF. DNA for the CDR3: TGTGCCAGCAGTGCCGACAGGTTTAACACCGGGGAGCTGTTTTTT.

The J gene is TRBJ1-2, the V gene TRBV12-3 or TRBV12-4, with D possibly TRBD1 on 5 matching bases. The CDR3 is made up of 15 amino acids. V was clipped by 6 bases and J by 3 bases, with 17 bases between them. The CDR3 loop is CASSSRRQGDYGYTF. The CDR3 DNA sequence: TGTGCCAGCAGCTCCCGGCGGCAGGGTGACTATGGCTACACCTTC.